This T cell receptor beta chain was identified in a study of Graves' ophthalmopathy and Graves' hyperthyroidism. Amplification from RNA transcripts yielded the TCR beta CDR3 regions. In the first round, RT-PCR was carried out with HTBI primers, and a multiplex PCR formed the second round. TCRdb analysed the multiplex PCR reads with MiXCR anew, one entry per CDR3 protein. The data hold approximately 410,000 distinct CDR3 sequences, with approximately 15% observed a single time. This clonotype was seen repeatedly, ten times or more. As yet, its antigen is unknown. The CDR3 has 14 residues. Trimming cost V 0 bases and J 4 bases, with 9 bases left between them. CDR1 is MNHEY, CDR2 SMNVEV, per germline (reference sequence). Overall study results and limits: The model forecast ophthalmopathy progression, reaching roughly 70% sensitivity and roughly 72% specificity. Among expanded thyroid clonotypes above 0.001 frequency, most also occurred in blood.

Enrolled hyperthyroidism patients had a new diagnosis, a duration under 2 months, and an age of 18 to 65. Diagnosis used clinical symptoms, serum thyroxine, TRAb, thyroid ultrasound and orbital computed tomography. The clonotype comes from a woman younger than 35 with stable Graves' hyperthyroidism. The rearrangement joins TRBV27 to TRBJ1-2; D remains unclear. Sequencing was carried out using peripheral blood. The CDR3, as DNA: TGTGCCAGCAGTTTATCCAGGTCCGGCTATGGCTACACCTTC. Protein product: CASSLSRSGYGYTF.